The 9 T cell receptor beta chains below were found in one sample sequenced in a study of cytomegalovirus exposure and HLA in healthy donors. The PCR was carried out with 60 Vbeta primers and 13 Jbeta primers. Data came from immunoSEQ multiplex PCR; TCRdb stores just in-frame clones and leaves some out. The sample carries 150,000 to 200,000 clones, approximately 80% recorded once. Sequences were obtained from PBMCs. Receptors originate from a woman in her forties or fifties in good health and CMV-seronegative.

The rearrangement links TRBV25-1 to TRBJ1-6; possibly TRBD1 for D (5 bases). Germline CDR1 is MGHDK and CDR2 is SYGVNS. The V gene lost 2 bases and the J gene lost 4 bases, with 9 bases spanning the gap. The CDR3 runs 15 residues. The CDR3 nucleotides are TGTGCCAGCAGTGAAGGGGCAGCATATAATTCACCCCTCCACTTT. It encodes CASSEGAAYNSPLHF.

This chain connects TRBV27 to TRBJ2-3; unclear D gene. This CDR3 is built from 15 residues. CDR1 and CDR2 from the germline V gene are MNHEY and SMNVEV (reference sequence). Trimming left V 1 base short and J 1 base short, with 9 bases between. DNA for the CDR3: TGTGCCAGCAGTTTATTCCTTGGAGGCACAGATACGCAGTATTTT. Translation: CASSLFLGGTDTQYF.

The chain is built from TRBV6-5 and TRBJ1-1, with a tentative D call TRBD1 (5 bases). The CDR3 has 16 amino acids. The V gene lost 2 bases and the J gene lost 4 bases, with 17 bases spanning the gap. Germline assignment: CDR1 MNHEY and CDR2 SVGAGI. CDR3 DNA: TGTGCCAGCAGTTACACAATACAGGCTCCGAGCACTGAAGCTTTCTTT. It yields the protein CASSYTIQAPSTEAFF.

V is TRBV5-1 and J is TRBJ1-2, with 9 bases identical to TRBD1. The CDR3 is made up of 15 amino acids. The trim removed 0 bases at V and 5 bases at J, leaving 5 bases unmatched. Germline V gene sequence: CDR1 SGHRS, CDR2 YFSETQ. This CDR3 reads CASSLGVQGAYGYTF. CDR3 nucleotides: TGCGCCAGCAGCTTGGGGGTACAGGGGGCTTATGGCTACACCTTC.

This chain connects TRBV4-2 to TRBJ2-3; D call uncertain. The CDR3 loop spans 14 amino acids. Trimming removed 5 bases at V and 2 bases at J, with 11 bases between. The germline V gene has CDR1 LGHNA and CDR2 YNFKEQ. The CDR3 DNA follows: TGTGCCAGCAGCGACGGAGTTCACACAGATACGCAGTATTTT. Protein: CASSDGVHTDTQYF.

The gene calls are TRBV10-1 and TRBJ2-1; 11 nucleotides align to TRBD2. CDR1 is WNHNN and CDR2 is SYGVQD in the germline V gene (reference sequence). The J segment lost 5 bases and the V segment lost 5 bases, leaving 5 bases of the junction unmatched. CDR3 length equals 15 residues. In nucleotides, the CDR3 is TGCGCCAGCAGTCCGGGGACTAGCGGAAACAATGAGCAGTTCTTC. It specifies CASSPGTSGNNEQFF.

The chain has TRBV19 and TRBJ2-1, with D possibly matching TRBD1 (6 bases). Trimming removed 1 base at V and 10 bases at J, with 17 bases between. The CDR3 consists of 15 residues. Germline CDR1 LNHDA, CDR2 SQIVND (reference sequence). CDR3 in DNA: TGTGCCAGTAGTATAGGGAAGCAGGGGAGAGGGGAGCAGTTCTTC. Its protein product is CASSIGKQGRGEQFF.

This clone was counted only a few times. This chain links TRBV11-2 with TRBJ2-1; TRBD2 agrees at 9 bases. The CDR3 spans 16 residues. Germline V gives CDR1 SGHAT, CDR2 FQNNGV. The junction had 12 bases not matched to a gene; V was cut back by 3 bases and J by 9 bases. The CDR3 region is CASSFQPREGPGEQFF. CDR3 bases: TGTGCCAGCAGCTTTCAACCGCGGGAGGGCCCGGGTGAGCAGTTCTTC.

The V and J genes are TRBV25-1 and TRBJ2-7, with D possibly matching TRBD1 (6 bases). Between the trimmed V and J ends, which lost 0 bases and 4 bases, there was a span of 7 bases. CDR3 size: 13 residues. CDR1 is MGHDK and CDR2 is SYGVNS in the germline V gene. The CDR3 DNA reads as TGTGCCAGCAGTGAATATCAGGGGTACGAGCAGTACTTC. Translating it yields CASSEYQGYEQYF.